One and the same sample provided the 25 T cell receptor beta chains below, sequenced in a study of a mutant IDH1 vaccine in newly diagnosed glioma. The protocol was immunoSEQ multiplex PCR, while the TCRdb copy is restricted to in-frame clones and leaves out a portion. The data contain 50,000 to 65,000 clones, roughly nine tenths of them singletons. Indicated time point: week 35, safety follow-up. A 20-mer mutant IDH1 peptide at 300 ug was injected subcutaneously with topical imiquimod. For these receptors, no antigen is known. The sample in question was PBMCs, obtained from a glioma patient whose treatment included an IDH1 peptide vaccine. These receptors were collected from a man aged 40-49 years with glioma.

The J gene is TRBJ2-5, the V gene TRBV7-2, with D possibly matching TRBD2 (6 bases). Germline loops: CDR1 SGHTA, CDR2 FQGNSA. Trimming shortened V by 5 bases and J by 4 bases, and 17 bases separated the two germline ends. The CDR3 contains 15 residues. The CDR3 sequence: CASSTRTSEGETQYF. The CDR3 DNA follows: TGTGCCAGCAGCACCAGGACTTCGGAGGGAGAGACCCAGTACTTC.

The CDR3 DNA reads as TGCGCCAGCAGCCAAGACCAAGATAACTATGGCTACACCTTC. The encoded protein is CASSQDQDNYGYTF. V usage is TRBV4-1 and J usage is TRBJ1-2, with D unresolved. CDR3 length: 14 amino acids. CDR1 and CDR2 from the germline V gene are MGHRA and YSYEKL. Trimming pared 0 bases from V and 1 base from J, leaving 6 bases between.

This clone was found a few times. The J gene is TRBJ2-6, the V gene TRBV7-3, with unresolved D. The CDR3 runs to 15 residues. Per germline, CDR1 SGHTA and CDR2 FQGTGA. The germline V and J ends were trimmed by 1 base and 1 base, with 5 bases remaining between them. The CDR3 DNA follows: TGTGCCAGCAGCTTAAGTCGTTCTGGGGCCAACGTCCTGACTTTC. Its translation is CASSLSRSGANVLTF.

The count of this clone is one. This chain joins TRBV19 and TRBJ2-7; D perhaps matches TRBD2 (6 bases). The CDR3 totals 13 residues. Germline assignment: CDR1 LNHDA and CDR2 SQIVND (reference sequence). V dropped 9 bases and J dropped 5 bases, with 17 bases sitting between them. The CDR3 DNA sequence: TGTGCCAGCCGGGGCGGAGGGGAGGACGAGCAGTACTTC. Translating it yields CASRGGGEDEQYF.

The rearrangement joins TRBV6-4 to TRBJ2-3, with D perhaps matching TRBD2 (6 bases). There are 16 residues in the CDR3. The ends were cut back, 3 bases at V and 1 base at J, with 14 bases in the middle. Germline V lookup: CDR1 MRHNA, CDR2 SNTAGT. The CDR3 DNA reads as TGTGCCAGCAGTGATTTTTACACGGGGGGCACAGATACGCAGTATTTT. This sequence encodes CASSDFYTGGTDTQYF.

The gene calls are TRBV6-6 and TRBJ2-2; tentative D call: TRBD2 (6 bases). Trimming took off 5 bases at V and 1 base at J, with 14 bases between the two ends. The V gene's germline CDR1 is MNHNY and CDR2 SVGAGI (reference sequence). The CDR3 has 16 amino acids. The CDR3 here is CASSHLGGENTGELFF. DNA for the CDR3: TGTGCCAGCAGTCACCTGGGCGGGGAGAACACCGGGGAGCTGTTTTTT.

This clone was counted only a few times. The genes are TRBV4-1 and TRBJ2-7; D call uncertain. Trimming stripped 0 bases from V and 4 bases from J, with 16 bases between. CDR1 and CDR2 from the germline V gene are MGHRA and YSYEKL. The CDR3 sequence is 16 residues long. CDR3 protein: CASSQDRTLLVYEQYF. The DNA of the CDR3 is TGCGCCAGCAGCCAAGATCGTACCCTCTTGGTTTACGAGCAGTACTTC.

The CDR3 region is CASSSSGTGGLRYF. In DNA, the CDR3 is TGTGCCAGCAGCTCTTCCGGGACAGGGGGCCTGCGGTACTTC. This chain links TRBV7-9 with TRBJ2-7; 12 bases agree with TRBD1. Trimming cost V 4 bases and J 12 bases; bases outside gene matches: 10. Germline V gene lookup returns CDR1 SEHNR and CDR2 FQNEAQ (reference sequence). CDR3 size: 14 residues.

The DNA for the CDR3 is TGTGCCAGCAGCTTGCGCAGGGGACTAGCGGGAGGGTCGGTAACCGGGGAGCTGTTTTTT. Protein sequence: CASSLRRGLAGGSVTGELFF. The J gene is TRBJ2-2, the V gene TRBV5-5; TRBD2 aligns across 16 bases. The germline CDR1 and CDR2 sequences are SGHKS and YYEKEE (reference sequence). J gave up 5 bases and V 1 base, and 11 bases lay outside the gene matches. The CDR3 is 20 amino acids.

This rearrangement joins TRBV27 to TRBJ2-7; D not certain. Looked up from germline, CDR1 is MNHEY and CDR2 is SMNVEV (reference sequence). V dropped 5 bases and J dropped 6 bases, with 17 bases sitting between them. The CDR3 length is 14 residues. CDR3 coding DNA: TGTGCCAGCAGTCCGACCTTTTCCTGGGGCGAGCAGTACTTC. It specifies CASSPTFSWGEQYF.

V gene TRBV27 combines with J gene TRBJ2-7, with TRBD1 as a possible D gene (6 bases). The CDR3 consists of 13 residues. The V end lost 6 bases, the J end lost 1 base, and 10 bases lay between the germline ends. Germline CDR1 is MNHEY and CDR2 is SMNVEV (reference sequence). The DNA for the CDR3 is TGTGCCAGCAGCTTGGACAGATCCTACGAGCAGTACTTC. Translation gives CASSLDRSYEQYF.

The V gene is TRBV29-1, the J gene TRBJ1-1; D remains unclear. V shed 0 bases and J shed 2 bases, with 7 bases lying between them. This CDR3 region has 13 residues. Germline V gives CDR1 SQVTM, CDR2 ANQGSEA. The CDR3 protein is CSVEEVRNTEAFF. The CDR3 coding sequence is TGCAGCGTTGAAGAGGTAAGAAACACTGAAGCTTTCTTT.

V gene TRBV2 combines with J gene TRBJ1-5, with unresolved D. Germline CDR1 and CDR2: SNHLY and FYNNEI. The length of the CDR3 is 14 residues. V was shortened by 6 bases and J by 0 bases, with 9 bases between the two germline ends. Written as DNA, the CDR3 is TGTGCCAGCAGCGGTCTGAATAGCAATCAGCCCCAGCATTTT. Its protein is CASSGLNSNQPQHF.

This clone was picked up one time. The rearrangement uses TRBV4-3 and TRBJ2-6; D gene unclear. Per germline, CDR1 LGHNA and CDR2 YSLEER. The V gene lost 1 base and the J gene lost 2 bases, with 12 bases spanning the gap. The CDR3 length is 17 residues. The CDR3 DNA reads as TGCGCCAGCAGCCAAGCATTTTCAACCACTGGGGCCAACGTCCTGACTTTC. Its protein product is CASSQAFSTTGANVLTF.

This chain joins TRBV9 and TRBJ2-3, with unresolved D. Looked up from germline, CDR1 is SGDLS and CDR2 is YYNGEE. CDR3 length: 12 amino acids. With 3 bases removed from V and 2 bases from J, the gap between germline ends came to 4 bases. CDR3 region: CASSANTDTQYF. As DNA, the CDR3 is TGTGCCAGCAGCGCAAACACAGATACGCAGTATTTT.

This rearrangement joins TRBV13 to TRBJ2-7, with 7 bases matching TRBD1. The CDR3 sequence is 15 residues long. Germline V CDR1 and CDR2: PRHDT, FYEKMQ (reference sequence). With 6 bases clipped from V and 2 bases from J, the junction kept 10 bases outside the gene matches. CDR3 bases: TGTGCCAGCAGTTTGGTGAGACAGGGAGCCTACGAGCAGTACTTC. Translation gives CASSLVRQGAYEQYF. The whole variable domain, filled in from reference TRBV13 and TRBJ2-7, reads AAGVIQSPRHLIKEKRETATLKCYPIPRHDTVYWYQQGPGQDPQFLISFYEKMQSDKGSIPDRFSAQQFSDYHSELNMSSLELGDSALYFCASSLVRQGAYEQYFGPGTRLTVT.

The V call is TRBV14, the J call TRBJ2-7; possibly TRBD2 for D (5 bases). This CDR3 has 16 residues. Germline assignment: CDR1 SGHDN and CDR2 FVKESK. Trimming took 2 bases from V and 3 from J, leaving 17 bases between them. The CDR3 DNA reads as TGTGCCAGCAGCCAAAAGCGAGCGGAGACGGGCTACGAGCAGTACTTC. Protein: CASSQKRAETGYEQYF.

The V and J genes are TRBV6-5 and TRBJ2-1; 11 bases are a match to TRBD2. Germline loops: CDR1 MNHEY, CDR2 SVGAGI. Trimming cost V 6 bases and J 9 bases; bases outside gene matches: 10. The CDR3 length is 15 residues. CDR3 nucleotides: TGTGCCAGCAGCGCCTCTGGGACTAGCGGAGTTGAGCAGTTCTTC. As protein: CASSASGTSGVEQFF.

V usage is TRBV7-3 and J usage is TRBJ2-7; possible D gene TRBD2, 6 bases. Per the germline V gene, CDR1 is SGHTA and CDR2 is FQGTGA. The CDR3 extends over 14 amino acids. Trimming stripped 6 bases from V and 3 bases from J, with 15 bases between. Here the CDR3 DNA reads TGTGCCAGCAGTCCCGCCGGGGGTTTCTACGAGCAGTACTTC. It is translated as CASSPAGGFYEQYF.

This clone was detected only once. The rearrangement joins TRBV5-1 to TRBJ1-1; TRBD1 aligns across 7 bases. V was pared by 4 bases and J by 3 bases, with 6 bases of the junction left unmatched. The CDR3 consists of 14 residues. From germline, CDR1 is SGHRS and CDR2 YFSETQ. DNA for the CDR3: TGCGCCAGCAGCCGAGGGACAGTCGACACTGAAGCTTTCTTT. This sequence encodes CASSRGTVDTEAFF.

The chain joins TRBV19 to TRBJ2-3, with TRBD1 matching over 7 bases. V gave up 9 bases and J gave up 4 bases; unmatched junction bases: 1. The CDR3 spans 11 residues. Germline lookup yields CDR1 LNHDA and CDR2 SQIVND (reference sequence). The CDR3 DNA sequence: TGTGCCAGCCAGGGGGCAGATACGCAGTATTTT. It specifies CASQGADTQYF.

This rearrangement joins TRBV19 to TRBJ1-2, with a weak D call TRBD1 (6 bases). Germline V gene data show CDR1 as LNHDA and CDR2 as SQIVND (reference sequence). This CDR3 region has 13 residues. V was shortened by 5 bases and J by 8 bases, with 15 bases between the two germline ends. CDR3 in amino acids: CASSLARGVGYTF. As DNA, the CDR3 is TGTGCCAGTAGTTTGGCCAGGGGAGTCGGCTACACCTTC.

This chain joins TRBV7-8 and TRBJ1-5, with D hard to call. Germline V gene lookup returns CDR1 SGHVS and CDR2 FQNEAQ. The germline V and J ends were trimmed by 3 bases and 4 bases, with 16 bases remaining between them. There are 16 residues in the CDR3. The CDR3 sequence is CASSFGRVARNQPQHF. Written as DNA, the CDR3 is TGTGCCAGCAGCTTCGGCCGCGTAGCGAGGAATCAGCCCCAGCATTTT.

CDR3 amino acids: CASSVGGHDGYTF. The CDR3 DNA reads TGTGCCAGCAGCGTAGGGGGCCACGATGGCTACACCTTC. The rearrangement links TRBV11-2 to TRBJ1-2, with 7 bases aligning to TRBD1. The length of the CDR3 is 13 residues. The J segment lost 6 bases and the V segment lost 5 bases, leaving 6 bases of the junction unmatched. Germline CDR1 and CDR2: SGHAT and FQNNGV.

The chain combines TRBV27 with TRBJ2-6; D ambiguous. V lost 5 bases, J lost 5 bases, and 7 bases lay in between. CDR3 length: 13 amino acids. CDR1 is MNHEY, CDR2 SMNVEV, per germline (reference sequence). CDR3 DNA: TGTGCCAGCAGTCCCCGCTGGGCCAACGTCCTGACTTTC. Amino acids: CASSPRWANVLTF.